Listed here are 13 T cell receptor beta chains from one sample, sequenced in a study of blood T cell repertoires in COVID-19. Produced via immunoSEQ multiplex PCR; TCRdb's table is partial and in-frame only. The repertoire holds roughly 150,000 clones, with around 81% as singletons. Sequencing used peripheral blood. The receptors were sampled from a woman of 80 years or more with COVID-19, enrolled during active disease.

The chain combines TRBV6-1 with TRBJ2-3; D gene uncertain. Deletions cut 4 bases from V and 0 bases from J, with 14 bases between. The CDR3 covers 16 residues. Germline loops: CDR1 MNHNS, CDR2 SASEGT. In nucleotides, the CDR3 is TGTGCCAGCAGTGCCCCCCAGGTGGCTAGCACAGATACGCAGTATTTT. This gives the protein CASSAPQVASTDTQYF.

This sequence joins TRBV24-1 and TRBJ1-6, with D uncertain. Germline loops: CDR1 KGHDR, CDR2 SFDVKD. V lost 9 bases, J lost 10 bases, and 9 bases lay in between. This CDR3 comprises 11 residues. CDR3 nucleotides: TGTGCCACCCGTCACTCCTCACCCCTCCACTTT. The encoded protein is CATRHSSPLHF.

The chain couples TRBV24-1 to TRBJ2-5; perhaps TRBD1 as D (6 bases). The V end lost 6 bases, the J end lost 2 bases, and 15 bases lay between the germline ends. Per the germline V gene, CDR1 is KGHDR and CDR2 is SFDVKD. The CDR3 spans 15 residues. The CDR3 DNA is TGTGCCACCAGTCCCGGCAGGGGTCCACAAGAGACCCAGTACTTC. Protein sequence: CATSPGRGPQETQYF.

In this sample, this clone turned up once. The chain combines TRBV19 with TRBJ1-2, with 8 positions matching TRBD1. The CDR3 totals 14 residues. CDR1 LNHDA and CDR2 SQIVND come from the germline V gene (reference sequence). V trimming: 8 bases; J trimming: 2 bases; junction bases outside the gene matches: 7. Written as DNA, the CDR3 is TGTGCCAGTCAGCGACAGGGGCGAAACTATGGCTACACCTTC. It codes for CASQRQGRNYGYTF.

This rearrangement joins TRBV4-1 to TRBJ1-5; D is unresolved. V was shortened by 0 bases and J by 5 bases, with 5 bases between the two germline ends. The CDR3 is 13 amino acids. Per germline, CDR1 MGHRA and CDR2 YSYEKL. Here the CDR3 DNA reads TGCGCCAGCAGCCAAGAGGCAGATCAGCCCCAGCATTTT. Translation gives CASSQEADQPQHF.

The chain recombines TRBV18 with TRBJ1-6, with 8 bases matching TRBD1. Trimming at V came to 2 bases and at J to 0 bases, leaving 6 bases not matched to a gene. The CDR3 covers 18 residues. The germline gives CDR1 KGHSH, CDR2 LQKENI. CDR3 nucleotides: TGTGCCAGCTCACCAAGGCAGACAGGGGACTCCTATAATTCACCCCTCCACTTT. Translation gives CASSPRQTGDSYNSPLHF.

This clone has only one observation. The chain joins TRBV7-9 to TRBJ2-3; possibly TRBD2 for D (7 bases). CDR3 length: 14 amino acids. Germline loops: CDR1 SEHNR, CDR2 FQNEAQ (reference sequence). V gave up 7 bases and J gave up 6 bases, with 17 bases separating them. CDR3: CASKKGGVWDTQYF. The CDR3 nucleotides are TGTGCCAGCAAAAAAGGGGGGGTTTGGGATACGCAGTATTTT.

The rearrangement joins TRBV6-6 to TRBJ1-6, with unresolved D. V was clipped by 10 bases and J by 0 bases, with 7 bases between them. This CDR3 region has 13 residues. The germline CDR1 and CDR2 sequences are MNHNY and SVGAGI (reference sequence). In DNA form, the CDR3 reads TGTGCCACGGGGAGCTCCTATAATTCACCCCTCCACTTT. Amino acids: CATGSSYNSPLHF.

The rearrangement links TRBV5-1 to TRBJ1-5, with 7 bases identical to TRBD1. V shed 4 bases and J 0 bases; nucleotides not matched to a gene: 10. The CDR3 extends over 17 amino acids. CDR1 SGHRS and CDR2 YFSETQ come from the germline V gene. CDR3 DNA: TGCGCCAGCAGCATAGGGACAGTGACGGATAGCAATCAGCCCCAGCATTTT. Its protein product is CASSIGTVTDSNQPQHF. The full variable domain, its missing parts supplied by reference TRBV5-1 and TRBJ1-5, is KAGVTQTPRYLIKTRGQQVTLSCSPISGHRSVSWYQQTPGQGLQFLFEYFSETQRNKGNFPGRFSGRQFSNSRSEMNVSTLELGDSALYLCASSIGTVTDSNQPQHFGDGTRLSIL.

The V gene is TRBV5-1, the J gene TRBJ1-1, with 10 bases fitting TRBD1. V lost 2 bases to trimming and J lost 2 bases; unmatched junction nucleotides: 6. This CDR3 region has 16 residues. Germline V CDR1 and CDR2: SGHRS, YFSETQ. CDR3 coding DNA: TGCGCCAGCAGCTTTTCCGGGACAGGGGTCAACACTGAAGCTTTCTTT. This sequence encodes CASSFSGTGVNTEAFF.

J is TRBJ1-2 and V is TRBV11-2, with D possibly being TRBD1 (5 bases). Germline CDR1 reads SGHAT; CDR2 reads FQNNGV. The V end was cut by 1 base, the J end by 4 bases, with 10 bases between. This CDR3 is built from 14 residues. The CDR3 DNA sequence: TGTGCCAGCAGCTTAGTTGGGCAGGGCTATGGCTACACCTTC. The encoded protein is CASSLVGQGYGYTF.

J is TRBJ1-2 and V is TRBV5-1; TRBD1 matches 11 bases. The germline V gene has CDR1 SGHRS and CDR2 YFSETQ. With 1 base clipped from V and 6 bases from J, the junction kept 5 bases outside the gene matches. This CDR3 has 15 amino acids. CDR3 amino acids: CASSLYPGQGDGYTF. The CDR3 coding sequence is TGCGCCAGCAGCTTGTACCCGGGACAGGGGGATGGCTACACCTTC.

The chain links TRBV19 to TRBJ2-7; D not certain. The CDR3 is 13 amino acids. Per the germline V gene, CDR1 is LNHDA and CDR2 is SQIVND (reference sequence). V was trimmed by 0 bases and J by 6 bases, leaving 9 bases between them. Here the CDR3 DNA reads TGTGCCAGTAGTATAGAGGTTTACGGCGAGCAGTACTTC. Amino acids: CASSIEVYGEQYF. Together with reference TRBV19 and TRBJ2-7, the CDR3 gives the full variable domain: DGGITQSPKYLFRKEGQNVTLSCEQNLNHDAMYWYRQDPGQGLRLIYYSQIVNDFQKGDIAEGYSVSREKKESFPLTVTSAQKNPTAFYLCASSIEVYGEQYFGPGTRLTVT.